These 14 T cell receptor beta chains were sequenced from one sample in a study of control samples from healthy donors and cancer patients. TCRdb's table, derived via immunoSEQ multiplex PCR, lists solely in-frame clones and lacks some. The sample carries approximately 180,000 clones, around 92% recorded once. Sample: blood. Receptor source: a woman between 35 and 50 years old in good health.

This chain connects TRBV3-1 (or the pseudogene TRBV3-2) to TRBJ2-7, with TRBD1 as a possible D gene (6 bases). CDR3 length: 15 residues. The germline V gene encodes CDR1 LGHDT and CDR2 YNNKEL (reference sequence). V gave up 1 base and J gave up 3 bases, with 13 bases separating them. CDR3 DNA: TGTGCCAGCAGCCAAGTCGGGACATTAAGCTACGAGCAGTACTTC. Protein: CASSQVGTLSYEQYF.

V gene TRBV5-3 combines with J gene TRBJ1-4, with 7 bases that match TRBD1. TRBV5-3 is an ORF for which the function is uncertain. V shed 3 bases and J 6 bases; nucleotides not matched to a gene: 14. The CDR3 length is 17 residues. This chain's CDR3 is CARSWPRNRGVHEKLFF. The CDR3 DNA follows: TGTGCCAGAAGCTGGCCTAGGAACAGGGGAGTACATGAAAAACTGTTTTTT.

The chain recombines TRBV7-5 with TRBJ1-4; the D call of TRBD1 is as the table states it, not checked on the DNA. TRBV7-5 is tagged as a pseudogene. The CDR3 spans 14 residues. The CDR3 region is CAGGGQATNEKLFF. The CDR3 region has the DNA TGTGCGGGGGGGGGACAGGCAACTAATGAAAAACTGTTTTTT.

The V and J genes are TRBV7-2 and TRBJ2-2, with D tentatively TRBD1 or TRBD2 (5 bases each). The CDR3 length is 15 residues. Trimming removed 1 base at V and 4 bases at J, with 10 bases between. Germline CDR1 and CDR2: SGHTA and FQGNSA. The CDR3 bases are TGTGCCAGCAGCTTAGGGGGCGCGGGCACCGGGGAGCTGTTTTTT. It is translated as CASSLGGAGTGELFF.

The chain is built from TRBV5-4 and TRBJ1-2, with 7 bases matching TRBD1. Germline lookup yields CDR1 SGHNT and CDR2 YYREEE (reference sequence). The CDR3 contains 15 residues. Trimming cost V 4 bases and J 5 bases; bases outside gene matches: 11. CDR3 coding DNA: TGTGCCAGCAGCGCAAACCAGGGGGGGCCATATGGCTACACCTTC. It translates to CASSANQGGPYGYTF.

The chain recombines TRBV2 with TRBJ1-2; D possibly corresponds to TRBD1 (5 bases). This CDR3 is 14 amino acids long. Between the trimmed V and J ends, which lost 3 bases and 6 bases, there was a span of 14 bases. Germline V CDR1 and CDR2: SNHLY, FYNNEI. CDR3: CASSDGRGGDGYTF. The CDR3 DNA follows: TGTGCCAGCAGTGACGGCAGAGGAGGGGATGGCTACACCTTC. The variable domain in full, with the rest retrieved from reference TRBV2 and TRBJ1-2, is EPEVTQTPSHQVTQMGQEVILRCVPISNHLYFYWYRQILGQKVEFLVSFYNNEISEKSEIFDDQFSVERPDGSNFTLKIRSTKLEDSAMYFCASSDGRGGDGYTFGSGTRLTVV.

The chain couples TRBV10-3 to TRBJ2-3; 7 bases match TRBD2. The CDR3 is 15 amino acids. Germline lookup yields CDR1 ENHRY and CDR2 SYGVKD. J was trimmed by 1 base and V by 3 bases; bases with no gene match: 4. CDR3 loop: CAISDAAGGTDTQYF. CDR3 DNA: TGTGCCATCAGTGACGCTGCGGGGGGCACAGATACGCAGTATTTT.

The chain employs TRBV10-3 and TRBJ2-5, with a tentative D call TRBD2 (6 bases). The CDR3 consists of 14 residues. Germline lookup yields CDR1 ENHRY and CDR2 SYGVKD. V shed 3 bases and J shed 0 bases, with 8 bases lying between them. CDR3 DNA sequence: TGTGCCATCAGTGATGGGGGGAACCAAGAGACCCAGTACTTC. Amino acids: CAISDGGNQETQYF.

This rearrangement joins TRBV19 to TRBJ2-1; 7 positions agree with TRBD2. Germline V gives CDR1 LNHDA, CDR2 SQIVND (reference sequence). Germline trimming cut 2 bases from V and 5 bases from J; bases unmatched to any gene: 6. The CDR3 loop spans 15 amino acids. The CDR3 coding sequence is TGTGCCAGTAGTATACGGGCGGGGGAAAACAATGAGCAGTTCTTC. This translates into CASSIRAGENNEQFF.

The chain joins TRBV23-1 to TRBJ1-2, with a possible D match to TRBD1 (6 bases). TRBV23-1 is flagged as an ORF with uncertain function. This CDR3 comprises 17 residues. V lost 0 bases, J lost 3 bases, and 17 bases lay in between. The CDR3 protein is CASSQSSRGRGDYGYTF. CDR3 bases: TGCGCCAGCAGTCAATCGTCGAGGGGCAGGGGCGACTATGGCTACACCTTC.

This rearrangement joins TRBV7-9 to TRBJ2-2; 7 bases match TRBD2. This CDR3 has 16 residues. Per germline, CDR1 SEHNR and CDR2 FQNEAQ (reference sequence). Losses at the gene ends were 7 bases for V and 1 base for J; bases not matched to a gene: 9. The CDR3 sequence: CASTPHGGVNTGELFF. The CDR3 DNA reads as TGTGCCAGCACCCCTCATGGGGGGGTGAACACCGGGGAGCTGTTTTTT.

The chain is built from TRBV6-2 or TRBV6-3 and TRBJ1-3, with TRBD1 as a possible D gene (5 bases). V was cut by 5 bases and J by 0 bases, with 17 bases left in between. The CDR3 is 17 amino acids. CDR1 and CDR2 from the germline V gene are MNHEY and SVGEGT. This CDR3 is CASSPLHRSRSGNTIYF. CDR3 coding DNA: TGTGCCAGCAGTCCGCTCCACAGGTCCCGCTCTGGAAACACCATATATTTT.

The V call is TRBV2, the J call TRBJ2-1; the D gene is possibly TRBD2 (5 bases). Germline lookup yields CDR1 SNHLY and CDR2 FYNNEI. The germline V and J ends were trimmed by 1 base and 2 bases, with 9 bases remaining between them. This CDR3 is built from 15 residues. The CDR3 here is CASSEEGSAYNEQFF. CDR3 sequence (DNA): TGTGCCAGCAGTGAAGAAGGGAGCGCCTACAATGAGCAGTTCTTC.

The chain recombines TRBV10-2 with TRBJ2-7; 10 bases match TRBD1. The trim removed 7 bases at V and 3 bases at J, leaving 6 bases unmatched. This CDR3 region has 14 residues. From germline, CDR1 is WSHSY and CDR2 SAAADI. CDR3 loop: CASKLGTGDYEQYF. The CDR3 DNA reads as TGCGCCAGCAAATTAGGGACAGGGGACTACGAGCAGTACTTC.